These 12 T cell receptor beta chains were all obtained from the same sample, sequenced in a study of OX40 agonist ivuxolimab in advanced cancers. The protocol was immunoSEQ multiplex PCR, while the TCRdb copy is restricted to in-frame clones and leaves out a portion. Among 100,000 to 120,000 clones, under 95% were seen once, and the ten largest hold 0.66%. The source was CD4+ or CD8+ T cells sorted from blood, collected in a trial of the OX40 agonist ivuxolimab. The receptors here all came from an adult with an advanced solid tumor such as melanoma, head and neck, liver or kidney cancer.

The sample holds many counts of this clone. The V and J genes are TRBV5-1 and TRBJ2-3; TRBD2 matches 9 bases. The germline CDR1 and CDR2 sequences are SGHRS and YFSETQ. There are 14 residues in the CDR3. V lost 1 base and J lost 5; bases outside the gene matches: 2. CDR3 amino acids: CASSLNSGRDTQYF. CDR3 nucleotide sequence: TGCGCCAGCAGCTTGAATAGCGGGAGAGATACGCAGTATTTT.

The chain carries TRBV7-9 and TRBJ1-1, with D maybe TRBD1 (5 bases). This CDR3 region has 15 residues. Germline CDR1 and CDR2: SEHNR and FQNEAQ (reference sequence). V was clipped by 0 bases and J by 7 bases, with 15 bases between them. The CDR3 reads CASSLAQTGGNEAFF. CDR3 DNA sequence: TGTGCCAGCAGCTTAGCGCAAACCGGGGGAAATGAAGCTTTCTTT.

The chain recombines TRBV7-9 with TRBJ1-1; D is possibly TRBD1 (5 bases). Germline V CDR1 and CDR2: SEHNR, FQNEAQ (reference sequence). V was clipped by 5 bases and J by 1 base, with 14 bases between them. The CDR3 is 15 amino acids. The CDR3 region has the DNA TGTGCCAGCAGCCCAGGAGTCAGGGAGAACACTGAAGCTTTCTTT. Protein sequence: CASSPGVRENTEAFF. The full variable domain, its missing parts supplied by reference TRBV7-9 and TRBJ1-1, is DTGVSQNPRHKITKRGQNVTFRCDPISEHNRLYWYRQTLGQGPEFLTYFQNEAQLEKSRLLSDRFSAERPKGSFSTLEIQRTEQGDSAMYLCASSPGVRENTEAFFGQGTRLTVV.

The chain recombines TRBV18 with TRBJ1-1; D gene uncertain. With 0 bases removed from V and 0 bases from J, the gap between germline ends came to 11 bases. The CDR3 spans 16 residues. Germline V gives CDR1 KGHSH, CDR2 LQKENI. In nucleotides, the CDR3 is TGTGCCAGCTCACCACCCGTTAAGGTTTTGAACACTGAAGCTTTCTTT. Amino acid sequence: CASSPPVKVLNTEAFF.

J is TRBJ2-7 and V is TRBV27, with no clear D. Trimming pared 0 bases from V and 3 bases from J, leaving 9 bases between. The germline V gene has CDR1 MNHEY and CDR2 SMNVEV (reference sequence). This CDR3 region has 14 residues. The DNA of the CDR3 is TGTGCCAGCAGTTTATCCCCGGTGATCTACGAGCAGTACTTC. Translating it yields CASSLSPVIYEQYF.

The chain joins TRBV25-1 to TRBJ2-2, with 7 bases lining up with TRBD1. Unmatched junction bases numbered 8, after V lost 5 bases and J lost 8 bases. The germline V gene encodes CDR1 MGHDK and CDR2 SYGVNS. This CDR3 is built from 14 residues. The CDR3: CASSRQGPVGELFF. The CDR3 nucleotides are TGTGCCAGCAGTAGACAGGGTCCCGTTGGGGAGCTGTTTTTT.

A note on this clone: Other DNA sequences within the sample encode an identical CDR3. The J gene is TRBJ1-2, the V gene TRBV2, with a tentative D call TRBD1 (6 bases). Germline V gene sequence: CDR1 SNHLY, CDR2 FYNNEI. This CDR3 has 15 amino acids. Trimming removed 4 bases at V and 7 bases at J, with 19 bases between. The CDR3: CASSGVGGGAGGYTF. The CDR3 DNA is TGTGCCAGCAGTGGTGTCGGGGGGGGCGCCGGTGGCTACACCTTC.

This chain links TRBV6-5 with TRBJ2-2; TRBD1 is a possible D gene (6 bases). Germline assignment: CDR1 MNHEY and CDR2 SVGAGI. V shed 8 bases and J shed 0 bases, with 10 bases lying between them. The CDR3 consists of 14 residues. This CDR3 is CASYPGANTGELFF. As DNA, the CDR3 is TGTGCCAGCTATCCAGGGGCGAACACCGGGGAGCTGTTTTTT.

The V gene is TRBV5-1, the J gene TRBJ2-7; 8 nucleotides match TRBD1. The CDR3 extends over 14 amino acids. Germline values: CDR1 SGHRS, CDR2 YFSETQ. Trimming removed 0 bases from V and 6 bases from J; junction bases left unmatched: 5. CDR3 DNA sequence: TGCGCCAGCAGCTTGGGCAGGGGGCTAGTCGAGCAGTACTTC. This codes for CASSLGRGLVEQYF.

CDR3 loop: CASSLQGVYNSPLHF. The CDR3 region has the DNA TGTGCCAGCAGCTTACAGGGGGTCTATAATTCACCCCTCCACTTT. The gene calls are TRBV5-6 and TRBJ1-6, with 8 bases fitting TRBD1. Germline assignment: CDR1 SGHDT and CDR2 YYEEEE. After removal of 2 bases from V and 3 bases from J, the junction contained 1 base not matched to a gene. There are 15 residues in the CDR3. Supplemented by reference TRBV5-6 and TRBJ1-6, the full variable domain reads DAGVTQSPTHLIKTRGQQVTLRCSPKSGHDTVSWYQQALGQGPQFIFQYYEEEERQRGNFPDRFSGHQFPNYSSELNVNALLLGDSALYLCASSLQGVYNSPLHFGNGTRLTVT.

This chain links TRBV6-5 with TRBJ1-6, with D uncertain. CDR3 length equals 15 residues. The V and J ends lost 0 bases and 9 bases respectively, with 12 bases between them. Germline V gene lookup returns CDR1 MNHEY and CDR2 SVGAGI. As DNA, the CDR3 is TGTGCCAGCAGTTACTCGATTAATACGGGTTCACCCCTCCACTTT. It is translated as CASSYSINTGSPLHF.

In this sample, this clone turned up once. As DNA, the CDR3 is TGTGCCAGCAGCGCCTCATCTAGACTAGCGGTATCCACAGATACGCAGTATTTT. Amino acids: CASSASSRLAVSTDTQYF. The V gene is TRBV9, the J gene TRBJ2-3, with 9 nucleotides matching TRBD2. The germline CDR1 and CDR2 sequences are SGDLS and YYNGEE. This CDR3 is built from 18 residues. V dropped 3 bases and J dropped 2; count of bases not matched to a gene: 13.